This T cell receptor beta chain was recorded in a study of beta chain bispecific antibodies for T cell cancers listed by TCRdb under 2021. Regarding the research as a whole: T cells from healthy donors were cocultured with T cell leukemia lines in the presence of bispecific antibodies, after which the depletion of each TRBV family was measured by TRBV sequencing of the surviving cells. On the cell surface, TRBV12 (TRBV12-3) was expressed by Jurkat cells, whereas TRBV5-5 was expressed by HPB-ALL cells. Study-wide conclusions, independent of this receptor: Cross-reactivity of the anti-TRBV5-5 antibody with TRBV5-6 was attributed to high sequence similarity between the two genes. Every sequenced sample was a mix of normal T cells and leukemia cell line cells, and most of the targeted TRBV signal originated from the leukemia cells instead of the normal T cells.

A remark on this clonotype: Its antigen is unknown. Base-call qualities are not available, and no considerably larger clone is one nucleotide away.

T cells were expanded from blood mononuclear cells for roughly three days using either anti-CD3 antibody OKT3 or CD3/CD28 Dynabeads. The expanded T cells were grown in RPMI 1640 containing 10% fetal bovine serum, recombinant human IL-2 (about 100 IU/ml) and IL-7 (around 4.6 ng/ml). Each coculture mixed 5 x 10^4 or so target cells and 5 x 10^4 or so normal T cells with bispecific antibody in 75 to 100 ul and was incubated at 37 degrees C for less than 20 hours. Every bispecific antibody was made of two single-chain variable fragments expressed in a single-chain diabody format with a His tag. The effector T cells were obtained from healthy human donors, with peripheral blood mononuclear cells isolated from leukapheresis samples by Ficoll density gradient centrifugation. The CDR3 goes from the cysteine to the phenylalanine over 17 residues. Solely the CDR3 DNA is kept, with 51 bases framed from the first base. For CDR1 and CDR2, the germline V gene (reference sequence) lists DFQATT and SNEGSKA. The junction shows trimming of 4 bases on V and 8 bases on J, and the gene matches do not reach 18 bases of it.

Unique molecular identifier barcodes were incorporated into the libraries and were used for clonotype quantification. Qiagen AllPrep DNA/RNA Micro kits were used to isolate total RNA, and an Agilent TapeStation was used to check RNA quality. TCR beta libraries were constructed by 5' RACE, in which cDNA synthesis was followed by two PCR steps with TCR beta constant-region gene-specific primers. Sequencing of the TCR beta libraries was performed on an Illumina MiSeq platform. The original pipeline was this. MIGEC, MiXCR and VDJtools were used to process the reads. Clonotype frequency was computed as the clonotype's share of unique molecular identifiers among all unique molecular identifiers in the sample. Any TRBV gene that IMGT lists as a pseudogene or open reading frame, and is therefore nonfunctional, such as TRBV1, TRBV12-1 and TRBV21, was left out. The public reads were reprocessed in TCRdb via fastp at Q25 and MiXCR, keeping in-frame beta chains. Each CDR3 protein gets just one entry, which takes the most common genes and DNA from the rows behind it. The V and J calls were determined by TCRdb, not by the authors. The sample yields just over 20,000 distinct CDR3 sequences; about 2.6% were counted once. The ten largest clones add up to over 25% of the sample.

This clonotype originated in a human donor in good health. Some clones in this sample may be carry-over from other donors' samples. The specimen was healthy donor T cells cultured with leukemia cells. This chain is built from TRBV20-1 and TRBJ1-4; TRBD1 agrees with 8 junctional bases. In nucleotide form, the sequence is TGCAGTGCTACTCAGACAGGGGCTCCTATCCCCGGGGAAAAACTGTTTTTT. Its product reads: CSATQTGAPIPGEKLFF.